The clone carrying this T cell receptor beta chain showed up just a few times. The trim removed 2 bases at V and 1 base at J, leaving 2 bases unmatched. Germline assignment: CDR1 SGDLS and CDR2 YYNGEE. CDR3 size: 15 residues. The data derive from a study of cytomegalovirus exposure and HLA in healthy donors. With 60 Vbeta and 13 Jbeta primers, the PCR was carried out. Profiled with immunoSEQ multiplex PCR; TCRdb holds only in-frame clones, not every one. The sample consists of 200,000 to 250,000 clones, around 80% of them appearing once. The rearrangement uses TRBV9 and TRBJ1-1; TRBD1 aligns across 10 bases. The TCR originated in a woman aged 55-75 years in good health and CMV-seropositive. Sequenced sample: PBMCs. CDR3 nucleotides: TGTGCCAGCAGCGTCGGGACAGGGGAGAACACTGAAGCTTTCTTT. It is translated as CASSVGTGENTEAFF.